This TCR beta chain was found in a study of shared clonotypes between healthy human individuals (dated by TCRdb to 2020 to 2021). Concerning the study at large: The cohort included three men and a couple of women between 18 and 49 years of age. To estimate repertoire size and how much clonotypes are shared between individuals, the study performed deep sequencing of blood TCR repertoires from a few healthy adults. To increase sequencing depth and limit assay-specific biases, different laboratories used diverse techniques to prepare libraries and sequence TCR repertoires. Between about 0.8 and 9.5 billion PBMCs per donor were obtained by leukapheresis.

Comment on this clone: This clone's antigen is unknown. No quality values exist for individual bases; no much larger clone is one base distant.

TCR CDR3 regions were amplified from genomic DNA by multiplex PCR using the deep immunoSEQ assay. Genomic DNA extracted from each cell subset was distributed evenly over all wells of several immunoSEQ 96-well plates, and each plate served as one replicate. For unsorted PBMC, roughly 0.3 ug of genomic DNA, equivalent to approximately 30,000 T cell genomes, went into each replicate PCR. Genomic DNA from unsorted PBMC was sequenced over ten immunoSEQ deep assay plates. Purified libraries were measured with a Qubit 3.0 fluorometer, size-checked on a Bioanalyzer 2100, and measured again with the KAPA Library Quantification kit. Every immunoSEQ 96-well plate was sequenced on a dedicated single-read 150-cycle Illumina NextSeq 550 flow cell. The authors' analysis ran thus. Because the immunoSEQ output held only junctional sequences and lacked quality scores, the filtering could not match the filtering applied to full-length reads. To assign V/J genes and CDR3, sequences were annotated against IMGT germline references using PyIR, a Python wrapper for IgBLAST v1.9. Any read was removed if the V/J assignment was weak (E-value above 1e-6), the CDR3 was missing, or the read contained stop codons, out-of-frame junctions, or ambiguous translated residues. V3J clonotypes were defined as sequences sharing the same inferred V gene, J gene, and CDR3 amino acid sequence. To compute the percentage overlap between repertoires, the number of shared unique clonotypes was divided by the size of the smaller repertoire. Richness of each repertoire was evaluated using RTK rarefaction, the Chao1 estimator, and Recon v2.1 estimates of unobserved clonotypes. The clones in this table, taken by TCRdb from immuneACCESS, are in-frame only. Not every clone is retained; where verified, under half of the shortfall comes from an unresolved V gene, and the cause of the rest is unknown. V and J calls and clone size are those listed in that table; D and trimming were worked out from the DNA. Counted in this sample were about 600,000 clones; roughly 79% of them appeared once. The ten largest clonotypes hold 9.5% to 15% of the sample.

The donors were healthy, HIV-negative adults with no recently reported acute infections or vaccinations. Every donor was a Caucasian adult residing in Nashville, Tennessee, USA. In the unsorted samples, approximately 85 million PBMCs were counted, and genomic DNA was extracted using the QIAamp DNA Blood Mini kit. Blood was obtained by leukapheresis, after which PBMCs were separated by Ficoll-Histopaque density gradient centrifugation and cryopreserved in liquid nitrogen vapor phase. Summary of the overall study and its limitations: Because the study included a small number of donors, the genetic and exposure-history diversity represented was limited. Pairwise subsampling indicated that sequencing depth was expected to affect the degree of clonotype sharing among donors. Sampling was restricted to blood, and TCR repertoires in tissues likely differ from the TCR repertoires found in blood.

The CDR3 starts with the cysteine, ends with the phenylalanine, and has 16 residues. The kept DNA is CDR3 alone, 48 bases in frame from the first base. The germline V gene specifies SGHRS as CDR1 and YFSETQ as CDR2. V is trimmed back by 2 bases and J by 4 bases, and the junction contains 5 bases that no gene match accounts for. The V and J genes are TRBV5-1 and TRBJ2-1; TRBD2 agrees with 11 junctional bases. The sequencing input was PBMCs. This clonotype was sampled from a middle-aged woman in good health. Some clones in this sample may be carry-over from other donors' samples. The CDR3 region has the sequence CASSFSGTSGYNEQFF. The nucleotide sequence reads as follows: TGCGCCAGCAGCTTCTCCGGGACTAGCGGATACAATGAGCAGTTCTTC. This CDR3, with the reference TRBV5-1 and TRBJ2-1 proteins standing in past its ends, gives the full variable domain KAGVTQTPRYLIKTRGQQVTLSCSPISGHRSVSWYQQTPGQGLQFLFEYFSETQRNKGNFPGRFSGRQFSNSRSEMNVSTLELGDSALYLCASSFSGTSGYNEQFFGPGTRLTVL.